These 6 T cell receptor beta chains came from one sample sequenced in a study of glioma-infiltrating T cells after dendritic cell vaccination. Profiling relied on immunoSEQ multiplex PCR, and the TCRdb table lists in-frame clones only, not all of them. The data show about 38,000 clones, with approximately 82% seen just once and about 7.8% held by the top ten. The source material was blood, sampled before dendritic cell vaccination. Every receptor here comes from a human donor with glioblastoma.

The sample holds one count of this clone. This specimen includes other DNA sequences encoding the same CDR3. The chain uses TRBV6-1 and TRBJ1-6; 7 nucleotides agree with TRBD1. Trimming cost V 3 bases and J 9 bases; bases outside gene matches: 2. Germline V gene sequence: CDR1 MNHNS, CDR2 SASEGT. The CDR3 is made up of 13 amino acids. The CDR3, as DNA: TGTGCCAGCAGTGAGGGACAGTTTTCACCCCTCCACTTT. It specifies CASSEGQFSPLHF.

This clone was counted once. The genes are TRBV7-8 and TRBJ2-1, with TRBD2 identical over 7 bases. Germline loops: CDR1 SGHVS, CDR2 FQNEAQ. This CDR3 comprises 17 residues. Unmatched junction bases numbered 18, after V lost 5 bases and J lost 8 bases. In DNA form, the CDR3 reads TGTGCCAGCAGCGTCGGGGGGAACACCTTTCAGAGGTATGAGCAGTTCTTC. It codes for CASSVGGNTFQRYEQFF.

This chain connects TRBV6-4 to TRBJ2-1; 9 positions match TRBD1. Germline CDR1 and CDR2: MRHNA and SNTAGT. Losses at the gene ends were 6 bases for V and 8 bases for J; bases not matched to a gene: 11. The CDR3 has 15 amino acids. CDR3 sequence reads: CASSPGTGSVDEQFF. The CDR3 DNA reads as TGTGCCAGCAGCCCCGGGACAGGGAGTGTCGATGAGCAGTTCTTC.

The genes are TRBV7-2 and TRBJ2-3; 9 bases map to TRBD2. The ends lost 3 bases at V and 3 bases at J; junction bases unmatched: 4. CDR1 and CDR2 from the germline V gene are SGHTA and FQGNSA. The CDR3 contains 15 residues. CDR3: CASSLSGGKTDTQYF. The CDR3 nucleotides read TGTGCCAGCAGCTTGAGCGGGGGGAAAACAGATACGCAGTATTTT.

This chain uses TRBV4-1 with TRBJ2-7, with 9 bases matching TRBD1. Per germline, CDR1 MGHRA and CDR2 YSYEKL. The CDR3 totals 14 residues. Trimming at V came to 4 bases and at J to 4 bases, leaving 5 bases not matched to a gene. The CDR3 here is CASSLGQGNYEQYF. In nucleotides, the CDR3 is TGCGCCAGCAGCCTGGGACAGGGAAATTACGAGCAGTACTTC.

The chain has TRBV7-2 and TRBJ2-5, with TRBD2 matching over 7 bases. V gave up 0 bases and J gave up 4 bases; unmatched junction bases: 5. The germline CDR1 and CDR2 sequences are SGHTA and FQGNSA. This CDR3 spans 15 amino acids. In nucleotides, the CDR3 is TGTGCCAGCAGCTTAGCCCCGGGGGGAGGAGAGACCCAGTACTTC. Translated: CASSLAPGGGETQYF. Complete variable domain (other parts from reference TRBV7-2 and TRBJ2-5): GAGVSQSPSNKVTEKGKDVELRCDPISGHTALYWYRQSLGQGLEFLIYFQGNSAPDKSGLPSDRFSAERTGGSVSTLTIQRTQQEDSAVYLCASSLAPGGGETQYFGPGTRLLVL.